This T cell receptor (beta chain) appears in the sequencing data of a study of regulatory T cells in long-lasting Graves disease. This clonotype has a count of ten or more. Its matching antigen is unknown. General study findings and limits: Thyroid tissue was not sampled; only peripheral blood was. Whereas new patients shared 966 public clonotypes, persistent patients shared more, at about 2,700. Accuracy may have been reduced by the small sample size. It was in persistent disease that TRBV28, TRBJ1-2 and TRBJ2-5 were favored.

To make TCR beta libraries, researchers used iRepertoire HTBI primers and Arm-PCR of CDR3 regions. TCRdb reanalysed the multiplex PCR reads using MiXCR and keeps one entry per CDR3 protein. This table holds fewer than 550,000 distinct CDR3 sequences, roughly 21% found once. The sample's time point: persistent/refractory GD, antithyroid drugs over 5 years with positive TRAb. The TCR library was made from RNA that had been extracted from PBMCs in TRIzol. The germline gives CDR1 DFQATT, CDR2 SNEGSKA (reference sequence). The CDR3 totals 12 residues. Trimming cost V 4 bases and J 2 bases; bases outside gene matches: 1.

Sequencing was performed on peripheral blood mononuclear cells (PBMCs), taken when the disease was refractory, from a patient treated with antithyroid drugs. The rearrangement joins TRBV20-1 to TRBJ2-5; 7 nucleotides align to TRBD1. The sequence was obtained from a female donor with Graves disease. In nucleotides, the CDR3 is TGCAGTGCTACCAGGGGGCAAGAGACCCAGTACTTC. Its protein product is CSATRGQETQYF.